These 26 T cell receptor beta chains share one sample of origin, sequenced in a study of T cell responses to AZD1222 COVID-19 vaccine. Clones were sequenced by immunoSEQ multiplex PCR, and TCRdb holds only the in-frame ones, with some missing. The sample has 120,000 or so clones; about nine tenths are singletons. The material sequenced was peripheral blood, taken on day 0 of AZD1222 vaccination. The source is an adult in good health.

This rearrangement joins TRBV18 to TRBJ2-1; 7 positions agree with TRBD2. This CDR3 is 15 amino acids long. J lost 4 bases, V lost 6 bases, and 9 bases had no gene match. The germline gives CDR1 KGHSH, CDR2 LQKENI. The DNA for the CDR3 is TGTGCCAGCTCCCGACCTAGCGGACTTTACAATGAGCAGTTCTTC. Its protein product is CASSRPSGLYNEQFF.

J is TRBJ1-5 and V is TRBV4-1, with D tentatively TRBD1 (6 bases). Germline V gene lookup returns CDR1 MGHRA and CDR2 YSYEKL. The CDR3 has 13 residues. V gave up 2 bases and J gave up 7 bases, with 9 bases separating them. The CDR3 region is CASSQPGVQPQHF. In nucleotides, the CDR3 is TGCGCCAGCAGCCAACCAGGGGTCCAGCCCCAGCATTTT.

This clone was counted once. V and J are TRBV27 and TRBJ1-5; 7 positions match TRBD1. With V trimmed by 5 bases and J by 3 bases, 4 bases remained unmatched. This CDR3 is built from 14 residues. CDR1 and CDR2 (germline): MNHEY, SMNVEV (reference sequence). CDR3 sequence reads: CASSQGQNNQPQHF. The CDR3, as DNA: TGTGCCAGCAGTCAGGGACAGAACAATCAGCCCCAGCATTTT.

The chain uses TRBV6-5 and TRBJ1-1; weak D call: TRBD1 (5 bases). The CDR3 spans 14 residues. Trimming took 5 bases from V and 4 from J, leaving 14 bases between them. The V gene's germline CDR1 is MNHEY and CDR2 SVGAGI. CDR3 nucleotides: TGTGCCAGCAGTATCATGGGGGGGGGCACTGAAGCTTTCTTT. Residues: CASSIMGGGTEAFF.

CDR3 sequence (DNA): TGTGCCAGCAGTCACTCCAGCGTCCCGGGGGCGGATGGCTACACCTTC. Its protein product is CASSHSSVPGADGYTF. The genes are TRBV27 and TRBJ1-2, with D possibly being TRBD1 (6 bases). The CDR3 runs to 16 residues. Germline values: CDR1 MNHEY, CDR2 SMNVEV (reference sequence). The V and J ends lost 5 bases and 6 bases respectively, with 22 bases between them.

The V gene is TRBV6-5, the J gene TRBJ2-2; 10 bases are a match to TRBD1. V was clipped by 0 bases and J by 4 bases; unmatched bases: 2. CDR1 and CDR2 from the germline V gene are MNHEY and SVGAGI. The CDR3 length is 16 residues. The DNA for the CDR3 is TGTGCCAGCAGTTACTCGAGGACAGGGGGCACCGGGGAGCTGTTTTTT. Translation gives CASSYSRTGGTGELFF.

CDR3 DNA: TGTGCCAGCAGCCAAGTGAGGAGTGGCTACACCTTC. Amino acids: CASSQVRSGYTF. The chain combines TRBV4-2 with TRBJ1-2; the D is unclear. The V and J ends lost 1 base and 7 bases respectively, with 7 bases between them. CDR1 is LGHNA, CDR2 YNFKEQ, per germline. This CDR3 region has 12 residues.

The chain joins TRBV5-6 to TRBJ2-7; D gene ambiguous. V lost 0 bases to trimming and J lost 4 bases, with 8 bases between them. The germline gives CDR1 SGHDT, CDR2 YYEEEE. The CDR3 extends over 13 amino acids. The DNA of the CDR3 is TGTGCCAGCAGCTTGGTTGGCAGATACGAGCAGTACTTC. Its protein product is CASSLVGRYEQYF.

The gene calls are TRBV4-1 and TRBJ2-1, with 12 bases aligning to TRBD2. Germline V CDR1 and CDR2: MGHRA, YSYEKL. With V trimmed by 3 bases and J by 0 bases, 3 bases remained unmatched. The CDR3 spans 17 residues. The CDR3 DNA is TGCGCCAGCAGCCATGCGACTAGCGGGGGCTCCTACAATGAGCAGTTCTTC. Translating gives CASSHATSGGSYNEQFF.

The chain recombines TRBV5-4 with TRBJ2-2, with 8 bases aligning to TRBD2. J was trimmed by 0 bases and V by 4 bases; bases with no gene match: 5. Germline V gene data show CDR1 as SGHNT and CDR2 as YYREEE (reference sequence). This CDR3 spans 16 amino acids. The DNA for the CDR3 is TGTGCCAGCAGCCTGGGCGGGGGGTCGAACACCGGGGAGCTGTTTTTT. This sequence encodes CASSLGGGSNTGELFF.

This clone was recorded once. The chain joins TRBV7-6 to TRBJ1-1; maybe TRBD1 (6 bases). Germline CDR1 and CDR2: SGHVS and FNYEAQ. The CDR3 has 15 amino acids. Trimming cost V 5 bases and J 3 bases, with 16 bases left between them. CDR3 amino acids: CASSPVWGADTEAFF. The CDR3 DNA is TGTGCCAGCAGCCCCGTATGGGGGGCGGACACTGAAGCTTTCTTT.

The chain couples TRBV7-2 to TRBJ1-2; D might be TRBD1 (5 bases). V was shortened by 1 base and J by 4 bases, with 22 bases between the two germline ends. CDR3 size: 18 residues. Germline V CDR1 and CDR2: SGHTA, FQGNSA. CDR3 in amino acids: CASSLVGGLQELSYGYTF. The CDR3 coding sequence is TGTGCCAGCAGCTTAGTCGGGGGTTTGCAGGAACTAAGCTATGGCTACACCTTC.

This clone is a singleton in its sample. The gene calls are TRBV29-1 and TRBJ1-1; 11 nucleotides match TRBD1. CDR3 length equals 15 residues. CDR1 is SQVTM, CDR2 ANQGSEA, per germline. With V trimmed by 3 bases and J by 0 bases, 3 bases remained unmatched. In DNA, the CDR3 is TGCAGCGTTGAGGACAGGGGGCGGATGAACACTGAAGCTTTCTTT. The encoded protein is CSVEDRGRMNTEAFF. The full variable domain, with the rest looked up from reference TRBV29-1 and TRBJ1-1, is SAVISQKPSRDICQRGTSLTIQCQVDSQVTMMFWYRQQPGQSLTLIATANQGSEATYESGFVIDKFPISRPNLTFSTLTVSNMSPEDSSIYLCSVEDRGRMNTEAFFGQGTRLTVV.

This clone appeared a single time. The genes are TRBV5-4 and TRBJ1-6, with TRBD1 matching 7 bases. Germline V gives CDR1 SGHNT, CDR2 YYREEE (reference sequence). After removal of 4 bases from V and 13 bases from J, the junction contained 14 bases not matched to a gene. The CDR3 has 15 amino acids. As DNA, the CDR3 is TGTGCCAGCAGCGTCACCCGGGACAGAAGATCTCCCCTCCACTTT. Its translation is CASSVTRDRRSPLHF.

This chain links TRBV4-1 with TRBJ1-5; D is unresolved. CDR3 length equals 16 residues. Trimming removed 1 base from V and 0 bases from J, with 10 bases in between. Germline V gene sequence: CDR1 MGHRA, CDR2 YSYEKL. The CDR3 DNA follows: TGCGCCAGCAGCCAAGGGGCAGACTATAGCAATCAGCCCCAGCATTTT. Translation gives CASSQGADYSNQPQHF.

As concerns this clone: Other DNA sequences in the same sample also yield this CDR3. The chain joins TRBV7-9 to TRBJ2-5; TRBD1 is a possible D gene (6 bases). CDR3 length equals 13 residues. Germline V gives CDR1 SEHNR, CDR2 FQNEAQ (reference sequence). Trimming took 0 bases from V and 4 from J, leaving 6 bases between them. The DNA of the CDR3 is TGTGCCAGCAGCTTAGCAGGGGGAGAGACCCAGTACTTC. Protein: CASSLAGGETQYF.

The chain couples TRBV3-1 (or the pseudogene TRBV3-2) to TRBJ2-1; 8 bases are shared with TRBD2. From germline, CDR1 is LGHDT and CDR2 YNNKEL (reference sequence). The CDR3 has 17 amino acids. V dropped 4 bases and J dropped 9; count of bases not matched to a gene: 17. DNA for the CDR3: TGTGCCAGCAGCCCTAACAGGGTTTTAGCGGGGCTTGTTGAGCAGTTCTTC. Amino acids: CASSPNRVLAGLVEQFF.

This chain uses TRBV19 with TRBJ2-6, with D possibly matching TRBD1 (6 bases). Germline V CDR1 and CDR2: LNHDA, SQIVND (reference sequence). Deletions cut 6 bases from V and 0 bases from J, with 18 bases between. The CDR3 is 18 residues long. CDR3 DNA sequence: TGTGCCAGTAGGTCCTTCGGGACAATAACCTCTGGGGCCAACGTCCTGACTTTC. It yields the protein CASRSFGTITSGANVLTF.

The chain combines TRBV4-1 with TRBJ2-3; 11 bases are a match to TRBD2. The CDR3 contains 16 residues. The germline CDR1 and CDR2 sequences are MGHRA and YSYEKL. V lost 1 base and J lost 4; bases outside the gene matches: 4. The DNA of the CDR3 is TGCGCCAGCAGCCAAGTACTAGCGGGGGCCGCAGATACGCAGTATTTT. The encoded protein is CASSQVLAGAADTQYF.

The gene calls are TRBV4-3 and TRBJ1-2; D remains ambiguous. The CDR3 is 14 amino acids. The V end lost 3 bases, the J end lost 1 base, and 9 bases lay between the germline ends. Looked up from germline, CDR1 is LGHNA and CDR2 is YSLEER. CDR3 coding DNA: TGCGCCAGCAGCCATGATACAGTTAACTATGGCTACACCTTC. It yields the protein CASSHDTVNYGYTF.

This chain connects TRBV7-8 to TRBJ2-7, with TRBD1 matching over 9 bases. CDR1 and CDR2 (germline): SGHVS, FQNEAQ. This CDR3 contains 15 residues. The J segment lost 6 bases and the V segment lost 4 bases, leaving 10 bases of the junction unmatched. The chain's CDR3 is CASSSKGQGTPEQYF. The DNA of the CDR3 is TGTGCCAGCAGCTCCAAGGGACAGGGCACCCCCGAGCAGTACTTC.

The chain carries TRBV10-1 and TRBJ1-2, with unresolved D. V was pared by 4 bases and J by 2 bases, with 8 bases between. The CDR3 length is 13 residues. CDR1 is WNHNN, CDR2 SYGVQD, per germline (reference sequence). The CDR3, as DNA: TGCGCCAGCAGTGCTACCAGAAACTATGGCTACACCTTC. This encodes CASSATRNYGYTF.

DNA for the CDR3: TGTGCCAGCAGTTACTCTCCGGGACAGGGCCACAATGAGCAGTTCTTC. Its translation: CASSYSPGQGHNEQFF. This chain links TRBV6-2 or TRBV6-3 with TRBJ2-1, with 9 bases that match TRBD1. The CDR3 runs to 16 residues. V shed 0 bases and J 5 bases; nucleotides not matched to a gene: 5. The V gene's germline CDR1 is MNHEY and CDR2 SVGEGT.

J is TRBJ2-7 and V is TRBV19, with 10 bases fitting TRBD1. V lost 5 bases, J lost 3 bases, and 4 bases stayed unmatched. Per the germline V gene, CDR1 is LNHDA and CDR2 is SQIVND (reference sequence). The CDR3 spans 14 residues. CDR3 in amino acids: CASSARTGGYEQYF. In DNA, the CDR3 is TGTGCCAGTAGTGCCAGGACAGGGGGCTACGAGCAGTACTTC.

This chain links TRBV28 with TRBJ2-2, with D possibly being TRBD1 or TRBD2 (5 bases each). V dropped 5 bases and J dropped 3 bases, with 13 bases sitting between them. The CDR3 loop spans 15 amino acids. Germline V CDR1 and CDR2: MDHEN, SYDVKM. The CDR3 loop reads CASSTRGQYTGELFF. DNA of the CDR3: TGTGCCAGCAGTACCCGGGGCCAATACACCGGGGAGCTGTTTTTT. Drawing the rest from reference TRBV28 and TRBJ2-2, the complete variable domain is DVKVTQSSRYLVKRTGEKVFLECVQDMDHENMFWYRQDPGLGLRLIYFSYDVKMKEKGDIPEGYSVSREKKERFSLILESASTNQTSMYLCASSTRGQYTGELFFGEGSRLTVL.

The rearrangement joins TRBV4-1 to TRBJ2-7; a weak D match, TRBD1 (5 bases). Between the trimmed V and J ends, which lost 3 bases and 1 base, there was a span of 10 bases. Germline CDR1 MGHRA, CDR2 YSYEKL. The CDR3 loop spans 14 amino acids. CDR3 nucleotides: TGCGCCAGCAGCCAGCCTGACAGATCCTACGAGCAGTACTTC. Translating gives CASSQPDRSYEQYF.